The rows below give T cell receptor beta chains drawn from one sample of a study of shared clonotypes between healthy human individuals. Some clones are missing from TCRdb's copy, which holds only in-frame ones; the method was immunoSEQ multiplex PCR. The sample lists 2.3 million or so clones, approximately 95% seen once, with 0.39% in the top ten. Source material: naive CD4+ T cells from PBMCs. The receptor source for this set is a man aged 18 to 30 in good health. Some clones in this sample may be carry-over from other donors' samples. The CDR3 runs from the conserved cysteine through the conserved F or W. The order of the fields is D gene, V gene, J gene, clone size, CDR3 DNA, CDR3 protein. The D gene is left open where the match is weak. Clone size is not always given. Where it is, it says once, few, many or a class for expanded clones.

D: TRBD2
V: TRBV7-2
J: TRBJ2-2
size: -
DNA: TGTGCCAGCAGCTTAGCACCACTCGATAGCGGGAGGGCCACCGGGGAGCTGTTTTTT
CDR3: CASSLAPLDSGRATGELFF

D: -
V: TRBV25-1
J: TRBJ1-4
size: once
DNA: TGTGCCAGCAGTGTAACGGGGGCCGGTGAAAAACTGTTTTTT
CDR3: CASSVTGAGEKLFF

D: -
V: TRBV10-1
J: TRBJ1-1
size: once
DNA: TGCGCCAGCAGTGAGTCGCGGTGGTCGAAAGCTTTCTTT
CDR3: CASSESRWSKAFF

D: -
V: TRBV5-1
J: TRBJ2-4
size: -
DNA: TGCGCCAGCAGCCTGGACGTACTAGCCAAAAACATTCAGTACTTC
CDR3: CASSLDVLAKNIQYF

D: -
V: TRBV9
J: TRBJ2-3
size: -
DNA: TGTGCCAGCAGCGCCCTTCCGGCCACAGATACGCAGTATTTT
CDR3: CASSALPATDTQYF

D: TRBD1
V: TRBV5-1
J: TRBJ2-7
size: -
DNA: TGCGCCAGCAGCGGCCGGGACAGGGTCCACGAGCAGTACTTC
CDR3: CASSGRDRVHEQYF

D: TRBD2
V: TRBV10-3
J: TRBJ2-5
size: -
DNA: TGTGCCATCAGTGCCTCCCCGACTAGCGGGAAAGAGACCCAGTACTTC
CDR3: CAISASPTSGKETQYF

D: -
V: TRBV10-2
J: TRBJ1-1
size: once
DNA: TGCGCCAGCAGTGGTGACAGGCGACTGAACACTGAAGCTTTCTTT
CDR3: CASSGDRRLNTEAFF

D: TRBD2
V: TRBV29-1
J: TRBJ2-1
size: -
DNA: TGCAGCGTGAAGGGGACTAGCGGGTTCAATGAGCAGTTCTTC
CDR3: CSVKGTSGFNEQFF

D: -
V: TRBV6-5
J: TRBJ2-7
size: -
DNA: TGTGCCAGACAACCGTTGGGCGAGCAGTACTTC
CDR3: CARQPLGEQYF

D: TRBD1
V: TRBV27
J: TRBJ2-2
size: -
DNA: TGTGCCAGCCTCTCCAGGACAGGGGGCACCGGGGAGCTGTTTTTT
CDR3: CASLSRTGGTGELFF

D: -
V: TRBV11-2
J: TRBJ2-7
size: -
DNA: TGTGCCAGCAGCTTAGAAGAAAATTTCTCCGGGACACGGAGCTACGAGCAGTACTTC
CDR3: CASSLEENFSGTRSYEQYF

D: -
V: TRBV7-9
J: TRBJ1-1
size: -
DNA: TGTGCCAGCAGCTTCATAGAGTTTAAGACAGGCGACAATACTGAAGCTTTCTTT
CDR3: CASSFIEFKTGDNTEAFF

D: -
V: TRBV6-5
J: TRBJ2-1
size: -
DNA: TGTGCCAGCAGTTACCCGGAGGGAGAGGGAAATGAGCAGTTCTTC
CDR3: CASSYPEGEGNEQFF

D: TRBD1
V: TRBV28
J: TRBJ1-1
size: once
DNA: TGTGCCAGCAGTCCAACTGGACAGGGGGCTCCCGGTGCTTTCTTT
CDR3: CASSPTGQGAPGAFF

D: -
V: TRBV4-3
J: TRBJ2-5
size: -
DNA: TGCGCCAGCAGCCAAGGAAGAGGGGGGAACCAAGAGACCCAGTACTTC
CDR3: CASSQGRGGNQETQYF

D: -
V: TRBV20-1
J: TRBJ2-7
size: -
DNA: TGCAGTGCTGCGACAGGCTACGAGCAGTACTTC
CDR3: CSAATGYEQYF

D: TRBD2
V: TRBV7-3
J: TRBJ2-3
size: -
DNA: TGTGCCAGCAGCTTTTTCGCGGGAGCAGGAGATACGCAGTATTTT
CDR3: CASSFFAGAGDTQYF

D: -
V: TRBV28
J: TRBJ1-2
size: -
DNA: TGTGCCAGCAGTCCCCGGCGCTATGGCTACACCTTC
CDR3: CASSPRRYGYTF

D: -
V: TRBV7-9
J: TRBJ1-1
size: -
DNA: TGTGCCAGCAGCTTAGGTTCGTGGCGGAACAGGACGAACACTGAAGCTTTCTTT
CDR3: CASSLGSWRNRTNTEAFF